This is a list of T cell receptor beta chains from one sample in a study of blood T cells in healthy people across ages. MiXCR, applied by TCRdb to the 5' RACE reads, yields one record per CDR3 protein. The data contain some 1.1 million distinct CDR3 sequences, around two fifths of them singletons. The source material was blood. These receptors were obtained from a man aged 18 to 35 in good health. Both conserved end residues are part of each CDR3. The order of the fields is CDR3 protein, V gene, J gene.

CASSHPRGGLTDTQYF,TRBV14,TRBJ2-3
CASSYLGIYGQPQHF,TRBV6-5,TRBJ1-5
CASSVSTDREAFF,TRBV9,TRBJ1-1
CASSPIQLFSPLHF,TRBV7-2,TRBJ1-6
CSAKRTGDYGYTF,TRBV20-1,TRBJ1-2
CASSEGGDPGANVLTF,TRBV3-1,TRBJ2-6
CASSETEMNTEAFF,TRBV13,TRBJ1-1
CASSFGLGSNEQFF,TRBV12-3/TRBV12-4,TRBJ2-1
CASRRGLGRSGDTQYF,TRBV28,TRBJ2-3
CASSLGTGWGYEEDTQYF,TRBV28,TRBJ2-3
CASSLAAGEGEGSPLHF,TRBV7-9,TRBJ1-6
CSARVGGSNEQFF,TRBV20-1,TRBJ2-1
CASSQAPGLDTQYF,TRBV4-3,TRBJ2-3
CARSLSVIGASDEQFF,TRBV27,TRBJ2-1
CAISELNRGSDEAFF,TRBV10-3,TRBJ1-1
CAGSQETGLETQYF,TRBV3-1,-
CASSEGTGTGGMGDYGYTF,TRBV25-1,TRBJ1-2
CASSQEATGIEKLFF,TRBV21-1,TRBJ1-4
CASSKDSPYNSPLHF,TRBV2,TRBJ1-6
CASGLRRTDTQYF,TRBV12-3/TRBV12-4,TRBJ2-3
CSGERGGRDTQYF,TRBV29-1,TRBJ2-3
CASSDFAGPVETQYF,TRBV25-1,TRBJ2-5
CSARSPGHSYEQYF,TRBV20-1,TRBJ2-7
CASSSPGTGDYGYTF,TRBV12-3/TRBV12-4,TRBJ1-2
CSVDWQGEGTGELFF,TRBV29-1,TRBJ2-2
CASGWDLTGDTDTQYF,TRBV12-5,TRBJ2-3
CASSPHRGQTYEQYF,TRBV9,-
CASSYSLGNRLTDTQYF,TRBV6-2/TRBV6-3,TRBJ2-3
CSAFGTASYNEQFF,TRBV20-1,TRBJ2-1
CASSAQGSYGYTF,TRBV6-5,TRBJ1-2
CASSETMRHGVNTEAFF,TRBV2,TRBJ1-1
CASSGIRDRGLEKLFF,TRBV7-9,TRBJ1-4
CSASGGANVLTF,TRBV20-1,TRBJ2-6
CSASPGLGLSYEQYF,TRBV20-1,TRBJ2-7
CVTSGFRGEGYNEQFF,TRBV24-1,TRBJ2-1
CAISESGVTSNQPQHF,TRBV10-3,TRBJ1-5